This T cell receptor (beta chain) derives from a study of blood T cell repertoires in COVID-19. The overall study: Both acute and convalescent COVID-19 samples were obtained from the United States, Italy and Spain.

Those who participated ranged in age from 18 to 89 years and resided in approximately 23 US areas. Cohort 3 donors counted as recovered after two negative PCRs, clearance, or resolved symptoms. This CDR3 contains 14 residues. The V segment lost 3 bases and the J segment 7 bases; nucleotides outside the gene matches: 4. The germline CDR1 and CDR2 sequences are SGDLS and YYNGEE. In the original processing: Amplification of reference gene primers was used by the study to estimate nucleated cell counts. The method was immunoSEQ multiplex PCR; TCRdb's version includes in-frame clones alone and lacks a portion of them. V, J and clone size are taken as reported in that table, and D and trimming were inferred from the DNA itself. The data hold approximately 350,000 clones, with less than 90% observed a single time.

This TCR was recovered from a young woman who had recovered from COVID-19. The sequenced sample consisted of PBMCs or T cells enriched from blood (not recorded which). The V call is TRBV9, the J call TRBJ1-4, with 9 bases matching TRBD1. The CDR3 bases are TGTGCCAGCAGCGGTACAGGGGGCGTTGAAAAACTGTTTTTT. This translates into CASSGTGGVEKLFF.